This record covers a single T cell receptor beta chain. This sample was included in a study of T cell changes during pregnancy in multiple sclerosis. The V end lost 4 bases, the J end lost 4 bases, and 13 bases lay between the germline ends. This CDR3 is built from 14 residues. From germline, CDR1 is MNHEY and CDR2 SVGAGI. The repertoire was sequenced with immunoSEQ multiplex PCR; TCRdb's copy has only in-frame clones and lacks some. The table has roughly 90,000 clones, more than 85% seen once. V usage is TRBV6-5 and J usage is TRBJ2-5, with D tentatively TRBD2 (7 bases). This TCR was sampled from a female donor in good health, enrolled as a control in a pregnancy study. Sequencing used peripheral blood, obtained in the first trimester of pregnancy. The CDR3 DNA is TGTGCCAGCAGTTCCGAGGGGGGGAGAGAGACCCAGTACTTC. Protein product: CASSSEGGRETQYF.